The 17 T cell receptor beta chains in this list originate from one sample, sequenced in a study of type 1 and type 2 diabetes patients. The PCR template was genomic DNA. A primer set of 30 forward and 13 reverse primers amplified the CDR3. TCRdb fed the multiplex PCR reads into MiXCR, producing one record per CDR3 protein. The table has more than 250,000 distinct CDR3 sequences, around 47% seen once. The material sequenced was peripheral blood mononuclear cells (PBMCs). These receptors all stem from a man between 18 and 29 years old with type 2 diabetes.

V gene TRBV27 combines with J gene TRBJ1-2; 7 nucleotides line up with TRBD1. After removal of 7 bases from V and 6 bases from J, the junction contained 14 bases not matched to a gene. Per the germline V gene, CDR1 is MNHEY and CDR2 is SMNVEV (reference sequence). CDR3 length equals 15 residues. CDR3 loop: CASTTTEQGSNGYTF. The CDR3 DNA reads as TGTGCCAGCACCACAACAGAACAGGGGAGCAATGGCTACACCTTC.

J is TRBJ1-2 and V is TRBV20-1; TRBD1 matches 7 bases. V shed 2 bases, J shed 6 bases, and the junction held 6 bases outside the gene matches. From germline, CDR1 is DFQATT and CDR2 SNEGSKA (reference sequence). This CDR3 has 13 amino acids. CDR3 sequence: CSARRQGVDGYTF. CDR3 DNA: TGCAGTGCTAGAAGACAGGGAGTCGATGGCTACACCTTC.

The chain employs TRBV7-6 and TRBJ1-2, with D possibly matching TRBD1 (6 bases). Trimming took 8 bases from V and 4 from J, leaving 11 bases between them. The CDR3 extends over 12 amino acids. CDR1 and CDR2 from the germline V gene are SGHVS and FNYEAQ. The CDR3 bases are TGTGCCAGCGGGGGGGACACCTATGGCTACACCTTC. Translation gives CASGGDTYGYTF. The whole variable domain, remainder taken from reference TRBV7-6 and TRBJ1-2, is GAGVSQSPRYKVTKRGQDVALRCDPISGHVSLYWYRQALGQGPEFLTYFNYEAQQDKSGLPNDRFSAERPEGSISTLTIQRTEQRDSAMYRCASGGDTYGYTFGSGTRLTVV.

A remark on this clonotype: Likely a read error: the CDR3 ends without its conserved phenylalanine or tryptophan. Because the CDR3's place on the DNA is in doubt, the DNA is left out and the CDR3 is given as listed by TCRdb. This chain uses TRBV10-2 with TRBJ2-1. CDR1 and CDR2 from the germline V gene are WSHSY and SAAADI. Both ends counted, the CDR3 spans 14 residues. The CDR3 loop is CASSQTSSYNEQLS.

The chain combines TRBV2 with TRBJ2-3; TRBD1 agrees at 7 bases. Germline CDR1 reads SNHLY; CDR2 reads FYNNEI. The CDR3 runs 16 residues. After removal of 2 bases from V and 3 bases from J, the junction contained 8 bases not matched to a gene. CDR3 protein: CASSEPEQGMTDTQYF. DNA of the CDR3: TGTGCCAGCAGTGAACCGGAACAGGGGATGACAGATACGCAGTATTTT.

This clonotype has just a few counts. The gene calls are TRBV28 and TRBJ2-7; 10 nucleotides line up with TRBD1. V shed 7 bases, J shed 6 bases, and the junction held 6 bases outside the gene matches. This CDR3 is 13 amino acids long. The germline gives CDR1 MDHEN, CDR2 SYDVKM. The CDR3 nucleotides are TGTGCCAGCACATTAGACAGGGGGCGCGAGCAGTACTTC. Translation: CASTLDRGREQYF.

In the case of this clonotype: The junction does not match germline at one end; this may be a read error. This chain links TRBV25-1 with TRBJ2-2; D call uncertain. CDR1 is MGHDK and CDR2 is SYGVNS in the germline V gene. There are 13 residues in the CDR3. CDR3 bases: TGTGCCAGCAGACTCGAGAACACCGAGGAGCTGTTTTTT. It yields the protein CASRLENTEELFF. The full variable domain, with the rest looked up from reference TRBV25-1 and TRBJ2-2, is EADIYQTPRYLVIGTGKKITLECSQTMGHDKMYWYQQDPGMELHLIHYSYGVNSTEKGDLSSESTVSRIRTEHFPLTLESARPSHTSQYLCASRLENTEELFFGEGSRLTVL.

V usage is TRBV12-3 or TRBV12-4 and J usage is TRBJ2-5, with D possibly matching TRBD2 (5 bases). The CDR3 consists of 14 residues. V was cut by 7 bases and J by 2 bases, with 14 bases left in between. The CDR3 nucleotides are TGTGCCAGCACCGGGTTAGCGAAACAAGAGACCCAGTACTTC. Translated, it gives CASTGLAKQETQYF.

The chain carries TRBV6-2 or TRBV6-3 and TRBJ2-3, with D possibly matching TRBD2 (5 bases). Between the trimmed V and J ends, which lost 4 bases and 3 bases, there was a span of 14 bases. Germline CDR1 is MNHEY and CDR2 is SVGEGT. This CDR3 spans 15 amino acids. The CDR3 DNA follows: TGTGCCAGCAGTTCTGGCGGGTTATTAACAGATACGCAGTATTTT. Residues: CASSSGGLLTDTQYF.

The J gene is TRBJ2-3, the V gene TRBV2; 8 positions agree with TRBD2. Germline V lookup: CDR1 SNHLY, CDR2 FYNNEI. This CDR3 comprises 15 residues. V gave up 5 bases and J gave up 5 bases; unmatched junction bases: 9. CDR3 sequence reads: CASSLVGRGGDTQYF. As DNA, the CDR3 is TGTGCCAGCAGTTTAGTCGGTCGGGGGGGAGATACGCAGTATTTT. The full variable domain, with the rest looked up from reference TRBV2 and TRBJ2-3, is EPEVTQTPSHQVTQMGQEVILRCVPISNHLYFYWYRQILGQKVEFLVSFYNNEISEKSEIFDDQFSVERPDGSNFTLKIRSTKLEDSAMYFCASSLVGRGGDTQYFGPGTRLTVL.

In DNA form, the CDR3 reads TGTGCCAGCAGGGCCAGGACAGGGATATACAATGAGCAGTTCTTC. Translating it yields CASRARTGIYNEQFF. The chain uses TRBV25-1 and TRBJ2-1; 8 bases align to TRBD1. CDR1 and CDR2 (germline): MGHDK, SYGVNS. This CDR3 contains 15 residues. Trimming removed 6 bases from V and 4 bases from J; junction bases left unmatched: 8.

This clonotype was counted a few times. V is TRBV29-1 and J is TRBJ2-5, with D perhaps given as TRBD1 or TRBD2 (7 bases each). V was clipped by 4 bases and J by 4 bases, with 16 bases between them. CDR1 and CDR2 (germline): SQVTM, ANQGSEA. CDR3 length equals 14 residues. This CDR3 is CSVVGRGEGETQYF. DNA for the CDR3: TGCAGCGTTGTCGGCAGGGGGGAGGGAGAGACCCAGTACTTC.

V gene TRBV12-3 or TRBV12-4 combines with J gene TRBJ2-7; possible D gene TRBD1, 6 bases. The V end was cut by 1 base, the J end by 2 bases, with 15 bases between. This CDR3 region has 16 residues. Here the CDR3 reads CASSLGRGGRTYEQYF. DNA of the CDR3: TGTGCCAGCAGTTTAGGGCGAGGGGGACGGACCTACGAGCAGTACTTC.

V and J are TRBV12-3 or TRBV12-4 and TRBJ1-4; 8 bases line up with TRBD1. The J segment lost 5 bases and the V segment lost 5 bases, leaving 4 bases of the junction unmatched. The CDR3 covers 14 residues. Here the CDR3 reads CASSRDRNNEKLFF. The CDR3 bases are TGTGCCAGCAGTCGGGACAGGAACAATGAAAAACTGTTTTTT.

This chain connects TRBV29-1 to TRBJ2-7; 7 bases agree with TRBD2. Losses at the gene ends were 4 bases for V and 9 bases for J; bases not matched to a gene: 9. The CDR3 is made up of 12 amino acids. The germline V gene encodes CDR1 SQVTM and CDR2 ANQGSEA. The CDR3 DNA reads as TGCAGCGTTGGGGACTATCAGTCCGTGCAGTACTTC. The encoded protein is CSVGDYQSVQYF.

This clonotype was recorded a few times. V and J are TRBV6-5 and TRBJ1-4; D is unclear. The germline V and J ends were trimmed by 5 bases and 8 bases, with 21 bases remaining between them. This CDR3 contains 16 residues. The germline CDR1 and CDR2 sequences are MNHEY and SVGAGI. The CDR3 DNA is TGTGCCAGCAGTGAAGTCCTTGGAGGAGTAAAAGAAAAACTGTTTTTT. Amino acid sequence: CASSEVLGGVKEKLFF.

The chain employs TRBV28 and TRBJ1-2, with 10 bases aligning to TRBD1. Unmatched junction bases numbered 3, after V lost 5 bases and J lost 6 bases. Per the germline V gene, CDR1 is MDHEN and CDR2 is SYDVKM. The CDR3 is 13 residues long. The CDR3 sequence: CASSETGGNGYTF. The CDR3 nucleotides read TGTGCCAGCAGTGAGACAGGGGGCAATGGCTACACCTTC.